This TCR beta chain was recovered during a study of T cell responses to AZD1222 COVID-19 vaccine. Study-wide findings and caveats: The donors showed a predominance of white British ancestry and of females, with possible underestimation of clonal diversity. It was only a handful of AZD1222 recipients who were seropositive at baseline.

After removal of 7 bases from V and 5 bases from J, the junction contained 2 bases not matched to a gene. From germline, CDR1 is SNHLY and CDR2 FYNNEI. The CDR3 totals 14 residues. TCRdb's copy holds only in-frame clones and misses some; the assay was immunoSEQ multiplex PCR. The table records roughly 95,000 clones, 80% to 95% of them present only once. Concerning this clone itself: Its target is not known.

This specimen was peripheral blood, taken 28 days after the second AZD1222 dose. The V gene is TRBV2, the J gene TRBJ2-2, with 12 bases lining up with TRBD1. The sequence came from an adult who received the AZD1222 COVID-19 vaccine. CDR3 protein: CASKGQGATGELFF. The CDR3, as DNA: TGTGCCAGCAAGGGACAGGGGGCGACCGGGGAGCTGTTTTTT.